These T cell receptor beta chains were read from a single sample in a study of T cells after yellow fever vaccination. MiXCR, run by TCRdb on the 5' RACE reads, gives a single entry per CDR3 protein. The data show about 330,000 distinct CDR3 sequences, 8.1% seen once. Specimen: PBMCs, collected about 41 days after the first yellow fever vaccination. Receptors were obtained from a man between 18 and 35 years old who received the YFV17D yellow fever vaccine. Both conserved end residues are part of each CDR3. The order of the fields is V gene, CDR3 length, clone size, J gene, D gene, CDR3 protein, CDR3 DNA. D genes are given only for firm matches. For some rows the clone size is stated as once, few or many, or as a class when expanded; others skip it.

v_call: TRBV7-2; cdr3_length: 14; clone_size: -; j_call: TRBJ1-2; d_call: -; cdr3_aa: CASSFGGVRYGYTF; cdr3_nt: TGTGCCAGCAGCTTCGGGGGTGTGCGCTATGGCTACACCTTC
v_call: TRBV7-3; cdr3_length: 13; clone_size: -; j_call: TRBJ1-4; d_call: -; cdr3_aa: CASSRGLGEKLFF; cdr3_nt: TGTGCCAGCAGCCGGGGCCTGGGTGAAAAACTGTTTTTT
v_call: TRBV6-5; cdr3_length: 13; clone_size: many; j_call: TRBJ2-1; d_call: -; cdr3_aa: CASSYGAENEQFF; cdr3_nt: TGTGCCAGCAGTTACGGAGCGGAAAATGAGCAGTTCTTC
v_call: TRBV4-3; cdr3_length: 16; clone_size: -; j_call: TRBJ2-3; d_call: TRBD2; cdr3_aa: CASSQALADFTDTQYF; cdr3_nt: TGCGCCAGCAGCCAAGCACTAGCGGACTTCACAGATACGCAGTATTTT
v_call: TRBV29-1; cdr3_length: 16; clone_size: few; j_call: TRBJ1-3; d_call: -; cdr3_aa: CSVSGPQPGRGNTIYF; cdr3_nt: TGCAGCGTTAGTGGCCCACAACCCGGGAGGGGAAACACCATATATTTT
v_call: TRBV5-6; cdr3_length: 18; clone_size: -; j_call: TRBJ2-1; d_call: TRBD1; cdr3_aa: CASSDTTLGQGLWNEQFF; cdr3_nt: TGTGCCAGCAGCGACACAACATTAGGACAGGGATTATGGAATGAGCAGTTCTTC
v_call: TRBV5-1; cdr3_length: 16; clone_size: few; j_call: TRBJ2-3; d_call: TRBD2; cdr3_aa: CASSTGGGGALDTQYF; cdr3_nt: TGCGCCAGCAGCACCGGTGGCGGGGGGGCCCTAGATACGCAGTATTTT
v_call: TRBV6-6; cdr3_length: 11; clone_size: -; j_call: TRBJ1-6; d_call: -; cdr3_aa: CAARDNSPLHF; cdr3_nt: TGTGCCGCCCGGGATAATTCACCCCTCCACTTT
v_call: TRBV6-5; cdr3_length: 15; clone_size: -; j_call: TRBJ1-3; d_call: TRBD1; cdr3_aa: CASSYSPQGMNTIYF; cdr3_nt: TGTGCCAGCAGTTACTCTCCACAGGGGATGAACACCATATATTTT
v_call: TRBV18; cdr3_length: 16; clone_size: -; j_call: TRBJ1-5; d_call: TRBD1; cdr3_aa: CASSPGQGMRNQPQHF; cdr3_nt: TGTGCCAGCTCACCGGGACAGGGGATGAGAAATCAGCCCCAGCATTTT
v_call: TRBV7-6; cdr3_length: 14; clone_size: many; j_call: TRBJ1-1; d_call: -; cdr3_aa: CASSLAGANTEAFF; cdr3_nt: TGTGCCAGCAGCTTAGCGGGGGCGAACACTGAAGCTTTCTTT
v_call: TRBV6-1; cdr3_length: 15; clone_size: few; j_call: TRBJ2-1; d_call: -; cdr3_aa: CASSPPIRGLNEQFF; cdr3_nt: TGTGCCAGCAGTCCCCCAATAAGGGGGTTGAATGAGCAGTTCTTC
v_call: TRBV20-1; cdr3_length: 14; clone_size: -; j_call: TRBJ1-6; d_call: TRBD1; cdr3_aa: CSAEDRSYNSPLHF; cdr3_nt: TGCAGTGCCGAGGACAGGTCCTATAATTCACCCCTCCACTTT
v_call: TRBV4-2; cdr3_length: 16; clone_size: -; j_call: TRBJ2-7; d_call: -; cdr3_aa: CASSPLNGADPNEQYF; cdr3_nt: TGTGCCAGCAGCCCTTTGAACGGGGCCGACCCTAACGAGCAGTACTTC
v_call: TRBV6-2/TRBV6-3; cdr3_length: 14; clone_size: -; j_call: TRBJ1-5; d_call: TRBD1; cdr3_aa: CASSPTTGRNPQHF; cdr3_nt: TGTGCCAGCAGCCCCACGACAGGGAGGAACCCCCAGCATTTT
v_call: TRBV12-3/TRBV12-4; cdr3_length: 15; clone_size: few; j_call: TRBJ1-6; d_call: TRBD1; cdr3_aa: CASSPGQFYNSPLHF; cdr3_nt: TGTGCCAGCAGTCCGGGACAGTTCTATAATTCACCCCTCCACTTT
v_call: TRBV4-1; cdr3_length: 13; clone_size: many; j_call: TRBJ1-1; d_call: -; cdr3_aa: CASSPRENTEAFF; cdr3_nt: TGCGCCAGCAGCCCCCGGGAGAACACTGAAGCTTTCTTT
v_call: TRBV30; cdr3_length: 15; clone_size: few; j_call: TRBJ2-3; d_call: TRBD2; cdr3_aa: CAWGFSGGRADTQYF; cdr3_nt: TGTGCCTGGGGCTTTTCGGGGGGGCGTGCAGATACGCAGTATTTT
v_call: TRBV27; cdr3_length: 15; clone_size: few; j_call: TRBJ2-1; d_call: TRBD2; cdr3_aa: CASSSIGGAGNEQFF; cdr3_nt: TGTGCCAGCAGTTCGATCGGGGGGGCTGGAAATGAGCAGTTCTTC
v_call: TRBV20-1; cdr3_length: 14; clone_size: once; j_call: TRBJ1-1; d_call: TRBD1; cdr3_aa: CSAKTGGMNTEAFF; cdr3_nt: TGCAGTGCCAAAACAGGGGGCATGAACACTGAAGCTTTCTTT
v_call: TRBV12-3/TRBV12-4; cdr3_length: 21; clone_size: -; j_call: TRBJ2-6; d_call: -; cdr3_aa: CASSSRQGGGFGFSGANVLTF; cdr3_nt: TGTGCCAGCAGTTCAAGACAGGGAGGAGGGTTTGGGTTCTCTGGGGCCAACGTCCTGACTTTC
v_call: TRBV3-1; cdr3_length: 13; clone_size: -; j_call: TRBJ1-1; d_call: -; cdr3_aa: CASSIDQNTEAFF; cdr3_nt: TGTGCCAGCAGTATAGACCAGAACACTGAAGCTTTCTTT
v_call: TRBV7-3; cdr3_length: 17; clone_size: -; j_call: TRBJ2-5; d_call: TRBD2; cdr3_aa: CASSLLPSGGDQETQYF; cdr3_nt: TGTGCCAGCAGCTTACTTCCTAGCGGGGGGGACCAAGAGACCCAGTACTTC
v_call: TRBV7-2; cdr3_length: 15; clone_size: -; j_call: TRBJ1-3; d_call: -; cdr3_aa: CASSYGPSGGNTIYF; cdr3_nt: TGTGCCAGCAGCTATGGGCCCTCGGGCGGAAACACCATATATTTT
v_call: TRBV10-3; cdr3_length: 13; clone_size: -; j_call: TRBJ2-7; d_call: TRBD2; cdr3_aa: CAISVGRLDEQYF; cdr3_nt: TGTGCCATCAGTGTCGGGAGGTTAGACGAGCAGTACTTC
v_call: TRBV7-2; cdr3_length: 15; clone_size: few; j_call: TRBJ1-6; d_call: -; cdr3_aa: CASSPLQDHNSPLHF; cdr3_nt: TGTGCCAGCAGCCCCCTACAGGATCATAATTCACCCCTCCACTTT
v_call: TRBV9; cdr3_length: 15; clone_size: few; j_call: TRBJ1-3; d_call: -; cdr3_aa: CASSVEGSPGNTIYF; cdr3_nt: TGTGCCAGCAGCGTAGAAGGCAGCCCTGGAAACACCATATATTTT
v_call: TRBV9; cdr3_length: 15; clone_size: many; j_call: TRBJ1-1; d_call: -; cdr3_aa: CASSVDGLSGTEAFF; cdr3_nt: TGTGCCAGCAGCGTAGATGGCCTATCAGGCACTGAAGCTTTCTTT
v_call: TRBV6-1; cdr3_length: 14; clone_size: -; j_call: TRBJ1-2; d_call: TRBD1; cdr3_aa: CASTGTGGNYGYTF; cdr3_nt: TGTGCCAGCACCGGGACAGGGGGCAACTATGGCTACACCTTC
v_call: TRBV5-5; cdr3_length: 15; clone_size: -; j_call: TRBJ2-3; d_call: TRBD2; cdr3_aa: CASSLTREGGDTQYF; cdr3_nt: TGTGCCAGCAGCTTGACCCGGGAGGGGGGAGATACGCAGTATTTT
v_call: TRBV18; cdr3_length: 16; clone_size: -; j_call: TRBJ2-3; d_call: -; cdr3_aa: CASSKTSGADTDTQYF; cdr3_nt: TGTGCCAGCTCAAAAACGTCGGGGGCCGACACAGATACGCAGTATTTT
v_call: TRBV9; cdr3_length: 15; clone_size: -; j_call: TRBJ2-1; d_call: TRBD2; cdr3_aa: CASSVTGLADNEQFF; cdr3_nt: TGTGCCAGCAGCGTAACGGGACTAGCGGACAATGAGCAGTTCTTC
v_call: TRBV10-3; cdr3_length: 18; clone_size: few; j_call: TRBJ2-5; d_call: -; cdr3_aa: CAIRPAGGRNSRFGTQYF; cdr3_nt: TGTGCCATCAGGCCCGCCGGGGGGCGGAATAGTCGGTTCGGGACCCAGTACTTC
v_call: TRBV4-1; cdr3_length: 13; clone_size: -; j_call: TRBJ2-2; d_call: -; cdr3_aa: CATSPRDTGELFF; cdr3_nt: TGCGCGACCAGCCCACGAGACACCGGGGAGCTGTTTTTT
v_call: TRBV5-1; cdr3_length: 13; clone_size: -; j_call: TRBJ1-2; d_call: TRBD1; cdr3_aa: CASSLHRGDGYTF; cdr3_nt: TGCGCCAGCAGCTTGCACAGGGGAGATGGCTACACCTTC
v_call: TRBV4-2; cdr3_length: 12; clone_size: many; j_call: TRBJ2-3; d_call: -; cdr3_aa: CASRLSTDTQYF; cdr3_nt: TGTGCCAGCCGGCTGTCCACAGATACGCAGTATTTT
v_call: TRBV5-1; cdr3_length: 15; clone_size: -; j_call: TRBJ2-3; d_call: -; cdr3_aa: CASSLSTPSTDTQYF; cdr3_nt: TGCGCCAGCAGCTTGTCAACCCCTAGCACAGATACGCAGTATTTT
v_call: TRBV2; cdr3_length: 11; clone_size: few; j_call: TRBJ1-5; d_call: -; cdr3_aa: CASSNEQPQHF; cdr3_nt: TGTGCCAGCAGTAACGAGCAGCCCCAGCATTTT
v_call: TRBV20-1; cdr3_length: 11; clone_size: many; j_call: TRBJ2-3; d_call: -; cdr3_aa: CSARIGDTQYF; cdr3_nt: TGCAGTGCTAGAATCGGGGATACGCAGTATTTT
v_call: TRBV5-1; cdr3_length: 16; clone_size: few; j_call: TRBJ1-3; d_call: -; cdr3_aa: CASSWGPGVSGNTIYF; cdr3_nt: TGCGCCAGCAGCTGGGGACCGGGGGTCTCTGGAAACACCATATATTTT
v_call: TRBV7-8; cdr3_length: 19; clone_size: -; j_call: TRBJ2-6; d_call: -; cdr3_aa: CASSLITVFPLSGANVLTF; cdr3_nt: TGTGCCAGCAGCTTAATTACAGTTTTTCCCCTATCTGGGGCCAACGTCCTGACTTTC
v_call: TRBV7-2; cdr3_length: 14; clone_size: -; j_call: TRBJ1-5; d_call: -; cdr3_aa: CASRVGGGNQPQHF; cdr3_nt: TGTGCCAGCAGGGTAGGGGGAGGCAATCAGCCCCAGCATTTT
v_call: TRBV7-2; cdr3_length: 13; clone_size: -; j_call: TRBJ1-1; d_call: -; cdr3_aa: CASSPTVITEAFF; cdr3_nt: TGTGCCAGCAGCCCGACAGTAATCACTGAAGCTTTCTTT
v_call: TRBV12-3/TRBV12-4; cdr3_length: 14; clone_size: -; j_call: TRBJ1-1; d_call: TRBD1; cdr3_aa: CASTLGDRGTEAFF; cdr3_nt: TGTGCCAGCACTTTGGGGGACAGGGGCACTGAAGCTTTCTTT
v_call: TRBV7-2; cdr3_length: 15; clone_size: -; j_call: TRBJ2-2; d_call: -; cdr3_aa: CASSLKGYSTGELFF; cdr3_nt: TGTGCCAGCAGCTTAAAAGGGTATAGCACCGGGGAGCTGTTTTTT
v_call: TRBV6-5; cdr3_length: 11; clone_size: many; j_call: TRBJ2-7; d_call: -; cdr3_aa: CATDSHHEQYF; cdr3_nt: TGTGCCACCGACAGTCACCACGAGCAGTACTTC
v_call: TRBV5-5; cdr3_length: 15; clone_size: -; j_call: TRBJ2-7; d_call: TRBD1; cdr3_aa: CASSRNGQGSYEQYF; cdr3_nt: TGTGCCAGCAGCAGGAATGGACAGGGGAGCTACGAGCAGTACTTC
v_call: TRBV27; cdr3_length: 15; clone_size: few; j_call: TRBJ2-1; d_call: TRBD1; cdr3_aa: CASSLARNRGNEQFF; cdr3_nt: TGTGCCAGCAGTCTGGCTAGAAACAGGGGTAATGAGCAGTTCTTC
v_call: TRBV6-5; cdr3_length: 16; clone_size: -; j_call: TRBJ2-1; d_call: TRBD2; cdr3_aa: CASSTLSGGPYNEQFF; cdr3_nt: TGTGCCAGCAGTACCTTGTCGGGGGGGCCTTACAATGAGCAGTTCTTC
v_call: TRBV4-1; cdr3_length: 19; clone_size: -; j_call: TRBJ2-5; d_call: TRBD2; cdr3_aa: CASSPSKRASGGYLETQYF; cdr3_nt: TGCGCCAGCAGCCCTTCAAAGAGGGCTAGCGGGGGTTATTTAGAGACCCAGTACTTC
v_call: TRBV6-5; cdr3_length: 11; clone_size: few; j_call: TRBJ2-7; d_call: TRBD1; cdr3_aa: CASGTGDEQYF; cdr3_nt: TGTGCCAGCGGTACAGGGGACGAGCAGTACTTC
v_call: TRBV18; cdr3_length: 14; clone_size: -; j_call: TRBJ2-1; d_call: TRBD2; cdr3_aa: CASSPVSGGNEQFF; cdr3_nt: TGTGCCAGCTCACCAGTTAGCGGGGGAAATGAGCAGTTCTTC
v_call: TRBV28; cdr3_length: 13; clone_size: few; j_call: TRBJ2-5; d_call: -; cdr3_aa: CASSFRWQETQYF; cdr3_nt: TGTGCCAGCAGTTTTCGATGGCAGGAGACCCAGTACTTC
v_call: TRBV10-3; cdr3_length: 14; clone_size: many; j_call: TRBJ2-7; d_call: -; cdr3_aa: CAISESDSSYEQYF; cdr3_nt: TGTGCCATCAGTGAGTCGGACAGCTCCTACGAGCAGTACTTC
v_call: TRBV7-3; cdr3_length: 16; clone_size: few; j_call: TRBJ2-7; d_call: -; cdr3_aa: CASTKSPQLVTYEQYF; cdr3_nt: TGTGCCAGCACCAAAAGCCCGCAGTTGGTGACTTACGAGCAGTACTTC
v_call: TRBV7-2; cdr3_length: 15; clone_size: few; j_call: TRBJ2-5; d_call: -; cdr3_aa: CASRGSVLGVETQYF; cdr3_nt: TGTGCCAGCAGGGGATCAGTGTTGGGGGTGGAGACCCAGTACTTC
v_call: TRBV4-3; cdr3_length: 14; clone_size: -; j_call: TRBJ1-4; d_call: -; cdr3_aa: CASSQDQYGLTLFF; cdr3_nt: TGCGCCAGCAGCCAAGATCAATACGGACTGACACTGTTTTTT
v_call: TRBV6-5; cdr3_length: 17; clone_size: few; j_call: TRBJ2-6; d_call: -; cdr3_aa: CASSYSLAGAGANVLTF; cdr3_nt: TGTGCCAGCAGTTACTCACTAGCTGGGGCTGGGGCCAACGTCCTGACTTTC
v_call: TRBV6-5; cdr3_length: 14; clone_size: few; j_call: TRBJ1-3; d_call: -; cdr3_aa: CASSYPASGNTIYF; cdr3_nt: TGTGCCAGCAGTTACCCAGCCTCTGGAAACACCATATATTTT
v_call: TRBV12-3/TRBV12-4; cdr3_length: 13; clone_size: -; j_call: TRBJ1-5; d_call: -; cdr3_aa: CASREGRDQPQHF; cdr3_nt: TGTGCCAGCAGGGAGGGGAGGGATCAGCCCCAGCATTTT